This T cell receptor (beta chain) was retrieved from a study of cytomegalovirus exposure and HLA in healthy donors. The study, taken as a whole, reports: Roughly even sequencing depth across donors was the assumption behind the presence/absence analyses. Researchers counted around 160 TCR beta chains as cytomegalovirus-associated.

The CDR3 spans 18 residues. Germline V CDR1 and CDR2: LNHDA, SQIVND (reference sequence). With 4 bases clipped from V and 3 bases from J, the junction kept 11 bases outside the gene matches. A note on this clone: Its antigen remains unidentified.

A multiplex PCR was run with 60 Vbeta primers and 13 Jbeta primers. As handled by the study authors: Later, roughly 86 million unique TCR beta chains were counted in an analysis, and some 11 million of them were shared. The data were produced by immunoSEQ multiplex PCR, yet TCRdb's version contains in-frame clones alone and is incomplete. The D gene and trimming were derived from the DNA, and the V and J assignments and clone size from that table. Of fewer than 250,000 clones in the sample, approximately 86% were seen once. V is TRBV19 and J is TRBJ2-5; 13 positions agree with TRBD2. The clonotype was recovered from a young woman in good health and CMV-seronegative. Sequenced material: PBMCs. Here the CDR3 reads CASSTRLAGGLREETQYF. CDR3 coding DNA: TGTGCCAGTAGTACCCGACTAGCGGGAGGCCTAAGGGAAGAGACCCAGTACTTC.